Listed below are T cell receptor beta chains from one sample, sequenced in a study of PD-1 blockade in classical Hodgkin lymphoma. Sequencing used immunoSEQ multiplex PCR; TCRdb keeps in-frame clones, though not all of them. The table records some 90,000 clones, approximately 91% of them present only once. The sequencing used peripheral blood mononuclear cells (PBMCs), collected before the second cycle of nivolumab. Receptor source: a human donor with classical Hodgkin lymphoma. Both conserved end residues are part of each CDR3. The D gene is left open where the match is weak. The size field is filled for only some rows; it gives once, few, many or a size class.

D gene | J gene | clone size | V gene | CDR3 protein | CDR3 DNA
- | TRBJ2-1 | - | TRBV6-5 | CASSFLGNEQFF | TGTGCCAGCAGTTTCTTGGGCAATGAGCAGTTCTTC
- | TRBJ2-7 | - | TRBV4-2 | CASSPAGRPYEQYF | TGTGCCAGCAGCCCGGCGGGGCGCCCCTACGAGCAGTACTTC
- | TRBJ1-5 | once | TRBV6-1 | CASSESKGFGQPQHF | TGTGCCAGCAGTGAATCAAAGGGGTTCGGTCAGCCCCAGCATTTT
- | TRBJ1-5 | - | TRBV5-1 | CASSLAGTSYQPQHF | TGCGCCAGCAGCTTGGCCGGGACCTCTTATCAGCCCCAGCATTTT
- | TRBJ2-7 | once | TRBV6-4 | CAGRVYSYEQYF | TGTGCCGGCCGGGTTTACTCCTACGAGCAGTACTTC
TRBD1 | TRBJ2-1 | - | TRBV5-1 | CASSSGTASSYNEQFF | TGCGCCAGCAGCTCCGGGACAGCGTCCTCCTACAATGAGCAGTTCTTC
- | TRBJ2-5 | - | TRBV5-1 | CASSARRGRKGETQYF | TGCGCCAGCAGCGCCCGGCGGGGACGAAAAGGAGAGACCCAGTACTTC
- | TRBJ1-2 | - | TRBV5-4 | CASSLLWGGNSYGYTF | TGTGCCAGCAGCCTGCTTTGGGGGGGCAATTCCTATGGCTACACCTTC
- | TRBJ1-2 | - | TRBV5-1 | CASSLAGRSGYTF | TGCGCCAGCAGCTTGGCCGGGAGGAGTGGCTACACCTTC
- | TRBJ1-1 | - | TRBV11-3 | CASSFDPNTEAFF | TGTGCCAGCAGCTTTGACCCGAACACTGAAGCTTTCTTT
TRBD2 | TRBJ2-7 | - | TRBV18 | CASSPPGLAGYYEQYF | TGTGCCAGCTCACCGCCGGGACTAGCGGGTTACTACGAGCAGTACTTC
- | TRBJ2-2 | - | TRBV6-5 | CASSYLGLDAGELFF | TGTGCCAGCAGTTATCTGGGGTTGGATGCCGGGGAGCTGTTTTTT
- | TRBJ1-2 | - | TRBV18 | CASSPPRDNYGYTF | TGTGCCAGCTCACCACCGCGGGATAACTATGGCTACACCTTC
- | TRBJ2-7 | - | TRBV5-1 | CASSLGWNSYEQYF | TGCGCCAGCAGCTTGGGATGGAACTCCTACGAGCAGTACTTC
- | TRBJ2-3 | - | TRBV7-9 | CASSIQAGTDTQYF | TGTGCCAGCAGCATTCAGGCAGGGACAGATACGCAGTATTTT
- | TRBJ2-2 | - | TRBV30 | CAWSPSGELFF | TGTGCCTGGAGTCCGTCCGGGGAGCTGTTTTTT
TRBD1 | TRBJ1-6 | - | TRBV11-2 | CASSIRTGGSSYNSPLHF | TGTGCCAGCAGCATAAGGACAGGGGGCAGCTCCTATAATTCACCCCTCCACTTT
- | TRBJ1-3 | - | TRBV2 | CASSNAGNTIYF | TGTGCCAGCTCGAATGCGGGAAACACCATATATTTT
- | TRBJ1-2 | once | TRBV30 | CAWSVAGRTTNYGYTF | TGTGCCTGGAGTGTAGCGGGCCGCACGACTAACTATGGCTACACCTTC
- | TRBJ1-2 | few | TRBV30 | CACGMGGAKSISGYTF | TGTGCCTGTGGTATGGGGGGCGCGAAGTCGATATCTGGCTACACCTTC
- | TRBJ1-1 | - | TRBV27 | CASNRIAEAFF | TGTGCCAGCAACCGAATTGCTGAAGCTTTCTTT
TRBD2 | TRBJ2-1 | - | TRBV27 | CASSFASGSSYNEQFF | TGTGCCAGCAGTTTCGCTAGCGGGAGCTCCTACAATGAGCAGTTCTTC
TRBD2 | TRBJ2-2 | - | TRBV19 | CASSGKGGHTGELFF | TGTGCCAGTAGCGGGAAGGGAGGGCACACCGGGGAGCTGTTTTTT
- | TRBJ1-3 | once | TRBV5-5 | CASSSYAVSGNTIYF | TGTGCCAGCAGCTCATACGCTGTCTCTGGAAACACCATATATTTT
TRBD2 | TRBJ2-1 | - | TRBV6-4 | CASSDKPGLAGVEQFF | TGTGCCAGCAGTGACAAACCCGGACTAGCGGGAGTTGAGCAGTTCTTC
TRBD2 | TRBJ2-3 | - | TRBV2 | CASRNSGRLGGHTQYF | TGTGCCAGCAGAAATAGCGGGAGGTTAGGCGGCCATACGCAGTATTTT
- | TRBJ2-7 | - | TRBV9 | CASSPAGPYEQYF | TGTGCCAGCAGCCCTGCCGGACCCTACGAGCAGTACTTC
TRBD2 | TRBJ2-7 | - | TRBV5-4 | CASSLGLAGGLDEQYF | TGTGCCAGCAGCTTGGGACTAGCGGGAGGGCTGGACGAGCAGTACTTC
- | TRBJ2-1 | - | TRBV27 | CASSLYGSVNNEQFF | TGTGCCAGCAGTTTATACGGGTCAGTGAACAATGAGCAGTTCTTC
TRBD2 | TRBJ2-2 | - | TRBV7-7 | CASSTGLAGVSGELFF | TGTGCCAGCAGTACTGGACTAGCCGGAGTGTCCGGGGAGCTGTTTTTT
TRBD2 | TRBJ2-1 | - | TRBV6-5 | CASSPGLAGHNEQFF | TGTGCCAGCAGCCCCGGACTAGCGGGTCACAATGAGCAGTTCTTC
- | TRBJ2-5 | once | TRBV6-5 | CASSLDGEETQYF | TGTGCCAGCAGTTTGGACGGAGAAGAGACCCAGTACTTC
- | TRBJ1-2 | - | TRBV27 | CASSLSTGGGYTF | TGTGCCAGCAGTTTATCGACGGGGGGAGGCTACACCTTC
TRBD1 | TRBJ1-1 | - | TRBV5-1 | CASSLGQGANTEAFF | TGCGCCAGCAGCTTGGGCCAGGGGGCAAACACTGAAGCTTTCTTT
- | TRBJ2-4 | once | TRBV6-1 | CASRNQEGLTGIQYF | TGTGCCAGCAGAAACCAAGAGGGTCTGACTGGCATTCAGTACTTC
TRBD1 | TRBJ1-3 | - | TRBV29-1 | CSATKTGTGNTIYF | TGCAGCGCTACCAAGACAGGGACGGGAAACACCATATATTTT
- | TRBJ2-5 | - | TRBV5-1 | CASSLNTYGRETQYF | TGCGCCAGCAGCTTGAACACCTACGGCCGGGAGACCCAGTACTTC
TRBD1 | TRBJ1-2 | - | TRBV27 | CASSSWDSLDSGYTF | TGTGCCAGCAGTTCCTGGGACAGTTTGGATTCGGGCTACACCTTC
TRBD2 | TRBJ2-1 | - | TRBV5-1 | CASSRPGTSGRALRPYEQFF | TGCGCCAGCAGCCGACCCGGGACTAGCGGGAGGGCTCTTCGCCCCTATGAGCAGTTCTTC
TRBD2 | TRBJ2-7 | - | TRBV6-1 | CASRPKRGSSYEQYF | TGTGCCAGCAGACCTAAGCGGGGTTCCTCCTACGAGCAGTACTTC
- | TRBJ2-5 | - | TRBV11-2 | CASSLGVGETQYF | TGTGCCAGCAGCTTGGGTGTTGGGGAGACCCAGTACTTC
- | TRBJ1-4 | - | TRBV5-8 | CASSLEGTETTNEKLFF | TGTGCCAGCAGCTTGGAAGGGACGGAGACAACTAATGAAAAACTGTTTTTT
- | TRBJ2-3 | - | TRBV27 | CASSLLAGWTSTDTQYF | TGTGCCAGCAGTTTATTGGCAGGGTGGACTAGCACAGATACGCAGTATTTT
- | TRBJ2-7 | - | TRBV7-9 | CASSDPGGPYEQYF | TGTGCCAGCAGCGACCCAGGGGGGCCCTACGAGCAGTACTTC
TRBD1 | TRBJ2-1 | - | TRBV10-1 | CASSEVGQGYNEQFF | TGCGCCAGCAGTGAGGTTGGACAGGGGTACAATGAGCAGTTCTTC
- | TRBJ1-5 | few | TRBV5-8 | CASSFLTYSNQPQHF | TGTGCCAGCAGCTTCCTCACATATAGCAATCAGCCCCAGCATTTT
TRBD2 | TRBJ2-1 | - | TRBV7-9 | CASSLANPTSGSRNEQFF | TGTGCCAGCAGCTTAGCGAACCCGACTAGCGGGAGTAGAAATGAGCAGTTCTTC
TRBD2 | TRBJ2-3 | - | TRBV10-1 | CASSQNGLAGVSDTQYF | TGCGCCAGCAGTCAAAACGGACTAGCGGGAGTATCAGATACGCAGTATTTT
- | TRBJ1-1 | - | TRBV5-1 | CASSFAGTLNTEAFF | TGCGCCAGCAGCTTTGCCGGGACACTGAACACTGAAGCTTTCTTT
TRBD1 | TRBJ1-4 | - | TRBV6-6 | CASIRQGDEKLFF | TGTGCCAGCATCCGACAGGGAGATGAAAAACTGTTTTTT
- | TRBJ2-7 | - | TRBV4-1 | CASSHDLGLYEQYF | TGCGCCAGCAGCCACGACTTAGGGTTGTACGAGCAGTACTTC
TRBD1 | TRBJ1-2 | few | TRBV2 | CASVGSRGQGDGYTF | TGTGCCAGCGTGGGAAGCAGGGGGCAAGGGGATGGCTACACCTTC
TRBD1 | TRBJ2-4 | - | TRBV4-1 | CASSQDRGSRVIQYF | TGCGCCAGCAGCCAAGACAGGGGGTCTCGTGTCATTCAGTACTTC
- | TRBJ2-7 | - | TRBV6-6 | CASRGLNYEQYF | TGTGCCAGCAGGGGGCTAAACTACGAGCAGTACTTC
- | TRBJ2-2 | - | TRBV5-4 | CASSTRREWNTGELFF | TGTGCCAGCAGCACCCGCCGGGAGTGGAACACCGGGGAGCTGTTTTTT